This entry features one TCR beta chain sequence. Its cognate antigen is unknown. The data were taken from a study of cytomegalovirus exposure and HLA in healthy donors. Broader study findings: Judged likely to be a sequencing artifact was a cluster of highly shared sequence variants.

13 Jbeta primers and 60 Vbeta primers were used for the PCR. This table comes from immunoSEQ multiplex PCR, and its TCRdb copy is limited to in-frame clones, with some not included. Here the sample spans under 200,000 clones, roughly 84% being singletons. Trimming shortened V by 6 bases and J by 6 bases, and 21 bases separated the two germline ends. Germline V gene lookup returns CDR1 MNHEY and CDR2 SMNVEV (reference sequence). The CDR3 runs to 17 residues. This sequence originates from a male donor in good health and CMV-seronegative. Sequenced: PBMCs. V is TRBV27 and J is TRBJ1-6, with D unclear. DNA for the CDR3: TGTGCCAGCAGACCCCAGAGGGCGCGGGTCGGTAATTCACCCCTCCACTTT. This translates into CASRPQRARVGNSPLHF.